This TCR beta chain comes out of a study of tumor-infiltrating lymphocytes in primary liver carcinoma. The CDR3 is made up of 15 amino acids. Looked up from germline, CDR1 is SGHNT and CDR2 is YYREEE (reference sequence). A note on this clonotype: Sequence at one end of the junction differs from germline and may be a read error.

TCR beta cDNA was made from 400 to 600 ng total RNA with a constant-region primer. Slightly modified ARM-PCR served as the procedure for the TCR beta libraries. These libraries came from three rounds of nested multiplex PCR. TRBV1-TRBV30 forward and Cbeta reverse primers drove the first two approximately 10-cycle rounds. TCRdb reprocessed the multiplex PCR reads with MiXCR, giving one entry per CDR3 protein. The sample holds some 190,000 distinct CDR3 sequences, approximately 80% seen once. From unsorted bulk tissue weighing roughly 17-31 mg, DNA and RNA were co-extracted. The J gene is TRBJ2-2, the V gene TRBV5-4; TRBD2 agrees at 8 bases. The origin of this receptor is a man aged 40-50 years with primary liver carcinoma and hepatitis B virus infection. The sequenced material came from tumor tissue from primary liver carcinoma. CDR3 nucleotides: TGTGCCAACAGCTTGTCGGGAGGGCCCCCTGTGGAGCTGTTTTTT. Its protein is CANSLSGGPPVELFF.